A single sample gave rise to the 16 T cell receptor beta chains below, sequenced in a study of T cell repertoires and HLA-DP antigens. The repertoire was sequenced with immunoSEQ multiplex PCR; TCRdb's copy has only in-frame clones and lacks some. The profile covers some 110,000 clones, with 90% to 95% appearing a single time and approximately 0.29% taken by the ten largest. No antigen is known for these receptors. The sequenced sample consisted of CD4+ T cells from PBMCs. These receptors all stem from a woman between 18 and 30 years old in good health and CMV-seronegative.

V and J are TRBV7-3 and TRBJ2-5; 8 bases are shared with TRBD2. The CDR3 length is 15 residues. Germline lookup yields CDR1 SGHTA and CDR2 FQGTGA. With 4 bases clipped from V and 5 bases from J, the junction kept 9 bases outside the gene matches. CDR3 coding DNA: TGTGCCAGCAGCTCCCGGGGGGGCATATCGGAGACCCAGTACTTC. This encodes CASSSRGGISETQYF.

The chain is built from TRBV7-9 and TRBJ1-2; D ambiguous. Trimming cost V 2 bases and J 4 bases, with 8 bases left between them. The germline CDR1 and CDR2 sequences are SEHNR and FQNEAQ (reference sequence). This CDR3 is 13 amino acids long. The CDR3 region has the DNA TGTGCCAGCAGCTTACAGGAGCTCTATGGCTACACCTTC. Amino acids: CASSLQELYGYTF.

This clone was found once. V is TRBV15 and J is TRBJ1-2, with a weak D call TRBD1 (5 bases). The germline V gene encodes CDR1 LNHNV and CDR2 YYDKDF (reference sequence). V was clipped by 4 bases and J by 7 bases, with 10 bases between them. The length of the CDR3 is 12 residues. The CDR3 DNA sequence: TGTGCCACCAGCACGGGGGGAACTGGCTACACCTTC. Translation: CATSTGGTGYTF.

The chain combines TRBV29-1 with TRBJ2-5; D may correspond to TRBD1 or TRBD2 (6 bases each). Deletions cut 0 bases from V and 5 bases from J, with 19 bases between. Looked up from germline, CDR1 is SQVTM and CDR2 is ANQGSEA. There are 16 residues in the CDR3. The CDR3 DNA reads as TGCAGCGTTGAAGATGGGTCTCTAGGGGGGCGTGAGACCCAGTACTTC. This encodes CSVEDGSLGGRETQYF.

This clone was recorded only once. V gene TRBV5-1 combines with J gene TRBJ2-2, with TRBD1 matching over 7 bases. The junction had 13 bases not matched to a gene; V was cut back by 4 bases and J by 7 bases. This CDR3 comprises 16 residues. Germline V gene lookup returns CDR1 SGHRS and CDR2 YFSETQ. The CDR3 is CASSNRRQGSFGELFF. As DNA, the CDR3 is TGCGCCAGCAGCAATCGACGACAGGGTTCATTCGGGGAGCTGTTTTTT.

The chain couples TRBV6-4 to TRBJ2-1, with a tentative D call TRBD2 (5 bases). CDR3 length equals 15 residues. The germline V and J ends were trimmed by 7 bases and 5 bases, with 18 bases remaining between them. CDR1 is MRHNA and CDR2 is SNTAGT in the germline V gene. Here the CDR3 reads CASMGDRTRDNEQFF. DNA of the CDR3: TGTGCCAGCATGGGAGATAGGACCCGTGACAATGAGCAGTTCTTC.

The chain couples TRBV18 to TRBJ1-4, with 8 bases aligning to TRBD1. This CDR3 is 15 amino acids long. J lost 0 bases, V lost 7 bases, and 4 bases had no gene match. CDR1 and CDR2 from the germline V gene are KGHSH and LQKENI. CDR3 in amino acids: CASFGQGATNEKLFF. The DNA for the CDR3 is TGTGCCAGCTTCGGACAGGGTGCAACTAATGAAAAACTGTTTTTT.

The chain uses TRBV6-5 and TRBJ2-2, with a possible D match to TRBD1 (5 bases). This CDR3 is built from 14 residues. The V gene's germline CDR1 is MNHEY and CDR2 SVGAGI. The V and J ends lost 5 bases and 5 bases respectively, with 12 bases between them. The CDR3 spells CASSVSGLTGELFF. CDR3 in DNA: TGTGCCAGCAGTGTATCAGGGTTAACCGGGGAGCTGTTTTTT.

This rearrangement joins TRBV4-3 to TRBJ2-1; TRBD2 aligns across 8 bases. V lost 0 bases, J lost 12 bases, and 10 bases stayed unmatched. This CDR3 has 15 amino acids. Germline loops: CDR1 LGHNA, CDR2 YSLEER. Written as DNA, the CDR3 is TGCGCCAGCAGCCAAGATCAGGGCTTCCGGGGGGGGCAGTTCTTC. As protein: CASSQDQGFRGGQFF.

This chain connects TRBV19 to TRBJ1-5; the D is unclear. V lost 4 bases and J 4 bases, leaving 8 bases between the germline ends. The CDR3 has 13 residues. Germline values: CDR1 LNHDA, CDR2 SQIVND (reference sequence). The CDR3 here is CASSRVGNQPQHF. The CDR3 DNA reads as TGTGCCAGTAGTAGAGTGGGGAATCAGCCCCAGCATTTT. The variable domain in full, completed from reference TRBV19 and TRBJ1-5, reads DGGITQSPKYLFRKEGQNVTLSCEQNLNHDAMYWYRQDPGQGLRLIYYSQIVNDFQKGDIAEGYSVSREKKESFPLTVTSAQKNPTAFYLCASSRVGNQPQHFGDGTRLSIL.

CDR3 coding DNA: TGTGCCAGCAGAGCACTAGCGGGACCCAACGAGCAGTACTTC. Amino acid sequence: CASRALAGPNEQYF. The J gene is TRBJ2-7, the V gene TRBV2; 10 bases are shared with TRBD2. The CDR3 is made up of 14 amino acids. V was clipped by 6 bases and J by 5 bases; unmatched bases: 7. CDR1 is SNHLY and CDR2 is FYNNEI in the germline V gene. Looking up the rest from reference TRBV2 and TRBJ2-7 gives the full variable domain: EPEVTQTPSHQVTQMGQEVILRCVPISNHLYFYWYRQILGQKVEFLVSFYNNEISEKSEIFDDQFSVERPDGSNFTLKIRSTKLEDSAMYFCASRALAGPNEQYFGPGTRLTVT.

This chain joins TRBV19 and TRBJ2-7, with 10 bases lining up with TRBD2. Unmatched junction bases numbered 9, after V lost 3 bases and J lost 4 bases. Germline CDR1 LNHDA, CDR2 SQIVND (reference sequence). CDR3 length equals 16 residues. CDR3 DNA: TGTGCCAGTAGTATTATCCTAGCGGGAGCAGTGTACGAGCAGTACTTC. It codes for CASSIILAGAVYEQYF.

This clone was seen a handful of times. The gene calls are TRBV9 and TRBJ2-3; the D gene could be TRBD1 or TRBD2 (7 bases each). The CDR3 contains 15 residues. CDR1 is SGDLS, CDR2 YYNGEE, per germline. Deletions cut 4 bases from V and 4 bases from J, with 16 bases between. CDR3 nucleotides: TGTGCCAGCAGCCTCCAGGGGGGGGCCCCAGATACGCAGTATTTT. It is translated as CASSLQGGAPDTQYF.

V gene TRBV7-6 combines with J gene TRBJ2-1, with TRBD2 matching over 11 bases. V was pared by 4 bases and J by 5 bases, with 13 bases of the junction left unmatched. The CDR3 consists of 18 residues. Germline CDR1 and CDR2: SGHVS and FNYEAQ. The CDR3 sequence is CASSWVGSLAGGHNEQFF. DNA of the CDR3: TGTGCCAGCAGCTGGGTCGGGTCCCTAGCGGGAGGCCACAATGAGCAGTTCTTC.

This rearrangement joins TRBV2 to TRBJ1-2; TRBD1 might be the D (5 bases). The CDR3 sequence is 13 residues long. Germline V gene lookup returns CDR1 SNHLY and CDR2 FYNNEI. The V gene lost 6 bases and the J gene lost 2 bases, with 10 bases spanning the gap. The DNA of the CDR3 is TGTGCCAGCAGGACTCGGGGGAACTATGGCTACACCTTC. It encodes CASRTRGNYGYTF.

The chain has TRBV6-1 and TRBJ2-1; D is undetermined. The CDR3 is 13 residues long. Per the germline V gene, CDR1 is MNHNS and CDR2 is SASEGT. Trimming shortened V by 8 bases and J by 3 bases, and 11 bases separated the two germline ends. CDR3 protein: CASCRLRYNEQFF. The CDR3 coding sequence is TGTGCCAGCTGCAGACTGCGCTACAATGAGCAGTTCTTC.